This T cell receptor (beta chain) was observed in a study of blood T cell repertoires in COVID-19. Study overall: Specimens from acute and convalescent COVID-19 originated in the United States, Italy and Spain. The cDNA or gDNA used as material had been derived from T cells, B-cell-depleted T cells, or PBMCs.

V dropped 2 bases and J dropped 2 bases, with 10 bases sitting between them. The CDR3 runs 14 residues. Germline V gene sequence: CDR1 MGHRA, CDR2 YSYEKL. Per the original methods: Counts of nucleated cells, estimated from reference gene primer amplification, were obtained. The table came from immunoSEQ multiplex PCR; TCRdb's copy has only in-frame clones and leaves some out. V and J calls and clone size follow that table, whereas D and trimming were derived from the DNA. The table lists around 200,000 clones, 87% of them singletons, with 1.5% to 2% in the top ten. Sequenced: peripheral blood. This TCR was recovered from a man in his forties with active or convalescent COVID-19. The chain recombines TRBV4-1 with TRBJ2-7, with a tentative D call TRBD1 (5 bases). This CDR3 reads CASSQNQGPYEQYF. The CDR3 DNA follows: TGCGCCAGCAGCCAAAATCAGGGCCCCTACGAGCAGTACTTC.